The 21 T cell receptor beta chains given below trace back to one sample, sequenced in a study of blood T cell repertoires in COVID-19. The method was immunoSEQ multiplex PCR; TCRdb's version includes in-frame clones alone and lacks a portion of them. This table holds 200,000 to 250,000 clones, more than 80% found once. Sequencing was performed on peripheral blood. The receptors shown here come from a man between 25 and 39 years old with COVID-19, enrolled during active disease.

This chain uses TRBV7-9 with TRBJ1-1; D unresolved. The CDR3 runs to 13 residues. Trimming took off 3 bases at V and 4 bases at J, with 9 bases between the two ends. CDR1 and CDR2 (germline): SEHNR, FQNEAQ (reference sequence). DNA of the CDR3: TGTGCCAGCAGCTTTAGGGAGTCCACTGAAGCTTTCTTT. Its translation: CASSFRESTEAFF. The full variable domain, in which reference TRBV7-9 and TRBJ1-1 provide the parts outside the CDR3, is DTGVSQNPRHKITKRGQNVTFRCDPISEHNRLYWYRQTLGQGPEFLTYFQNEAQLEKSRLLSDRFSAERPKGSFSTLEIQRTEQGDSAMYLCASSFRESTEAFFGQGTRLTVV.

V is TRBV18 and J is TRBJ1-2; weak D call: TRBD1 (6 bases). Looked up from germline, CDR1 is KGHSH and CDR2 is LQKENI. Between the trimmed V and J ends, which lost 2 bases and 0 bases, there was a span of 13 bases. The CDR3 covers 16 residues. The CDR3 protein is CASSPTGGQSNYGYTF. The DNA for the CDR3 is TGTGCCAGCTCACCAACGGGGGGGCAGTCTAACTATGGCTACACCTTC.

The chain carries TRBV10-3 and TRBJ2-7, with 8 bases matching TRBD1. Unmatched junction bases numbered 3, after V lost 2 bases and J lost 0 bases. Germline lookup yields CDR1 ENHRY and CDR2 SYGVKD. The length of the CDR3 is 15 residues. The CDR3 DNA is TGTGCCATCAGTGAGAGACAGGGGACCTCCTACGAGCAGTACTTC. Amino acids: CAISERQGTSYEQYF.

J is TRBJ2-4 and V is TRBV7-2; maybe TRBD1 (6 bases). The CDR3 extends over 17 amino acids. Germline V gives CDR1 SGHTA, CDR2 FQGNSA. V was trimmed by 6 bases and J by 1 base, leaving 19 bases between them. CDR3 nucleotide sequence: TGTGCCAGCAGTTCTACTTACCCAGGGGCGGCCAAAAACATTCAGTACTTC. It yields the protein CASSSTYPGAAKNIQYF.

The chain uses TRBV27 and TRBJ1-4, with 9 bases fitting TRBD1. CDR3 length: 16 amino acids. V lost 2 bases and J lost 8; bases outside the gene matches: 9. Germline V CDR1 and CDR2: MNHEY, SMNVEV (reference sequence). The CDR3 reads CASSLRTGAGSEKLFF. The CDR3 nucleotides read TGTGCCAGCAGTTTACGGACAGGGGCCGGGAGCGAAAAACTGTTTTTT.

CDR3 sequence: CASSPGQGANSPLHF. In DNA, the CDR3 is TGTGCCAGCTCACCAGGACAGGGGGCGAATTCACCCCTCCACTTT. The chain has TRBV18 and TRBJ1-6; 11 nucleotides line up with TRBD1. With 2 bases clipped from V and 7 bases from J, the junction kept 1 base outside the gene matches. This CDR3 contains 15 residues. The germline V gene has CDR1 KGHSH and CDR2 LQKENI.

DNA for the CDR3: TGTGCCAGCAGCCACCGGGACAGAACTACCTACAATGAGCAGTTCTTC. Protein product: CASSHRDRTTYNEQFF. The genes are TRBV3-1 (or the pseudogene TRBV3-2) and TRBJ2-1, with 7 bases matching TRBD1. This CDR3 is 16 amino acids long. J lost 2 bases, V lost 3 bases, and 7 bases had no gene match. Germline V gene data show CDR1 as LGHDT and CDR2 as YNNKEL (reference sequence).

In this sample, this clone turned up a few times. The chain recombines TRBV3-1 (or the pseudogene TRBV3-2) with TRBJ1-2, with D perhaps TRBD1 (6 bases). This CDR3 has 12 amino acids. Trimming pared 3 bases from V and 5 bases from J, leaving 7 bases between. Looked up from germline, CDR1 is LGHDT and CDR2 is YNNKEL (reference sequence). DNA for the CDR3: TGTGCCAGCAGCCAGGGGGCATATGGCTACACCTTC. This encodes CASSQGAYGYTF.

This rearrangement joins TRBV7-2 to TRBJ2-7; 8 bases are shared with TRBD2. The CDR3 runs 14 residues. Germline CDR1 SGHTA, CDR2 FQGNSA. The trim removed 5 bases at V and 2 bases at J, leaving 5 bases unmatched. This CDR3 reads CASSPGGRAYEQYF. DNA of the CDR3: TGTGCCAGCAGCCCGGGGGGGAGGGCCTACGAGCAGTACTTC.

Only a few counts were recorded for this clone. The V and J genes are TRBV2 and TRBJ1-3, with D perhaps TRBD1 (5 bases). CDR3 size: 14 residues. The ends were cut back, 6 bases at V and 6 bases at J, with 15 bases in the middle. The germline CDR1 and CDR2 sequences are SNHLY and FYNNEI. The CDR3 spells CASRDIQSSNTIYF. The CDR3 DNA reads TGTGCCAGCAGGGACATACAGTCATCAAACACCATATATTTT.

In this sample, this clone turned up a few times. The chain has TRBV19 and TRBJ2-1; 9 bases line up with TRBD2. Germline V CDR1 and CDR2: LNHDA, SQIVND (reference sequence). V shed 4 bases, J shed 4 bases, and the junction held 8 bases outside the gene matches. This CDR3 contains 16 residues. CDR3 region: CASSTPASGKYNEQFF. The CDR3 region has the DNA TGTGCCAGTAGTACCCCGGCTAGCGGGAAATACAATGAGCAGTTCTTC.

This chain links TRBV11-2 with TRBJ1-2; 11 bases fit TRBD1. The J segment lost 7 bases and the V segment lost 5 bases, leaving 9 bases of the junction unmatched. The germline CDR1 and CDR2 sequences are SGHAT and FQNNGV. This CDR3 has 15 residues. CDR3 bases: TGTGCCAGCAGCGCCTACGGGACAGGGGGAAGTGGCTACACCTTC. It encodes CASSAYGTGGSGYTF.

The rearrangement links TRBV21-1 to TRBJ1-2; the DNA was not used to check the table's D call, TRBD1. TRBV21-1 is assigned pseudogene status. The CDR3 extends over 14 amino acids. CDR3 amino acids: CASSPPTGGDGYTF. The DNA of the CDR3 is TGTGCCAGCAGTCCACCAACAGGGGGAGATGGCTACACCTTC.

The chain combines TRBV19 with TRBJ2-2; 9 nucleotides align to TRBD1. Germline CDR1 and CDR2: LNHDA and SQIVND (reference sequence). V was clipped by 5 bases and J by 4 bases; unmatched bases: 5. This CDR3 contains 15 residues. The CDR3 nucleotides are TGTGCCAGTAGTCCACGACAGGGGGTCACCGGGGAGCTGTTTTTT. This sequence encodes CASSPRQGVTGELFF.

This clone was detected only once. V usage is TRBV9 and J usage is TRBJ2-5; weak D call: TRBD1 (6 bases). The germline gives CDR1 SGDLS, CDR2 YYNGEE. CDR3 length equals 13 residues. V dropped 2 bases and J dropped 5 bases, with 10 bases sitting between them. CDR3 nucleotide sequence: TGTGCCAGCAGCGTTTTACAGGGCGAGACCCAGTACTTC. This encodes CASSVLQGETQYF.

The genes are TRBV6-5 and TRBJ1-4, with D tentatively TRBD1 (5 bases). V was cut by 9 bases and J by 8 bases, with 13 bases left in between. CDR3 size: 12 residues. Germline CDR1 MNHEY, CDR2 SVGAGI. The CDR3 reads CASGTLREKLFF. Written as DNA, the CDR3 is TGTGCCAGTGGGACTCTCAGGGAAAAACTGTTTTTT.

This clone was found a few times. V and J are TRBV19 and TRBJ1-5, with D perhaps matching TRBD1 (6 bases). The length of the CDR3 is 16 residues. The germline CDR1 and CDR2 sequences are LNHDA and SQIVND (reference sequence). V lost 5 bases to trimming and J lost 5 bases, with 19 bases between them. Here the CDR3 reads CASSETGMGWDQPQHF. The CDR3 bases are TGTGCCAGTAGTGAAACAGGGATGGGGTGGGATCAGCCCCAGCATTTT.

The V and J genes are TRBV7-3 and TRBJ1-6; weak D call: TRBD1 (5 bases). The CDR3 contains 15 residues. Trimming left V 3 bases short and J 4 bases short, with 10 bases between. Germline V gene data show CDR1 as SGHTA and CDR2 as FQGTGA. The CDR3 nucleotides are TGTGCCAGCAGCTTCGGGGCGGGGTATAATTCACCCCTCCACTTT. Amino acid sequence: CASSFGAGYNSPLHF.

To note about this clone: Distinct nucleotide sequences in the sample also encode this CDR3. V usage is TRBV18 and J usage is TRBJ1-5; 10 bases map to TRBD1. With V trimmed by 3 bases and J by 4 bases, 0 bases remained unmatched. The CDR3 totals 14 residues. Germline lookup yields CDR1 KGHSH and CDR2 LQKENI. In nucleotides, the CDR3 is TGTGCCAGCTCACCGGGACAGGGGAATCAGCCCCAGCATTTT. It codes for CASSPGQGNQPQHF.

The chain couples TRBV28 to TRBJ2-3; D might be TRBD2 (6 bases). Trimming stripped 3 bases from V and 7 bases from J, with 11 bases between. Germline V gene lookup returns CDR1 MDHEN and CDR2 SYDVKM. The CDR3 consists of 13 residues. This chain's CDR3 is CASSFGGIHTQYF. The DNA for the CDR3 is TGTGCCAGCAGTTTCGGCGGGATCCATACGCAGTATTTT.

The CDR3 loop is CASSSGRGQGATGGYTF. The CDR3 DNA reads as TGTGCCAGCAGTTCTGGCAGAGGGCAGGGGGCGACGGGTGGCTACACCTTC. The J gene is TRBJ1-2, the V gene TRBV28, with 8 positions matching TRBD1. Looked up from germline, CDR1 is MDHEN and CDR2 is SYDVKM. The CDR3 sequence is 17 residues long. V lost 4 bases and J lost 7; bases outside the gene matches: 17.